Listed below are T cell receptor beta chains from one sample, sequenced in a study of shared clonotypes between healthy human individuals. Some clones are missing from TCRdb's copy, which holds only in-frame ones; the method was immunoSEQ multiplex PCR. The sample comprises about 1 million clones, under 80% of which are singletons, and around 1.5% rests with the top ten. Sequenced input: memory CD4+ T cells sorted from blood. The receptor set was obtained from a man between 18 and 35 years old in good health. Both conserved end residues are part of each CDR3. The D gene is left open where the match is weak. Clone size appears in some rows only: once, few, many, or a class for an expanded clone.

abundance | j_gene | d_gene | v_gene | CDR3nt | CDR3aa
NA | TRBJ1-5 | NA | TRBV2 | TGTGCCAGCAGGCAAGAAGTTAGCAATCAGCCCCAGCATTTT | CASRQEVSNQPQHF
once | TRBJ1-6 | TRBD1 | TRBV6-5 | TGTGCCAGCAGTTACTCCGCCGGGACAGGGAAATCACCCCTCCACTTT | CASSYSAGTGKSPLHF
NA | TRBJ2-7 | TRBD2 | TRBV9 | TGTGCCAGCAGCGCTCATAGCGGGGTGACCGACGAGCAGTACTTC | CASSAHSGVTDEQYF
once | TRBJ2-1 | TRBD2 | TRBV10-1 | TGCGCCAGCAGCCGTACGGGACTAGCGGGAGACAATGAGCAGTTCTTC | CASSRTGLAGDNEQFF
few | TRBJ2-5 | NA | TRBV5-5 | TGTGCCAGCAGCTTGGCCCAGGCGGGGATGGAGACCCAGTACTTC | CASSLAQAGMETQYF
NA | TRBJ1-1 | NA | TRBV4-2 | TGTGCCAGCAGCCAAGAGAACTCATTGAACACTGAAGCTTTCTTT | CASSQENSLNTEAFF
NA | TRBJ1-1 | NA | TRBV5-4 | TGTGCCAGCAGCTTGCTAGGGCTGGATGGAGAAGCTTTCTTT | CASSLLGLDGEAFF
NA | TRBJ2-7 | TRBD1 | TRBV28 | TGTGCCAGCAGTTTCGGACAGGGTAAGCAGTACTTC | CASSFGQGKQYF
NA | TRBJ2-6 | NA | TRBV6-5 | TGTGCCAGCAGGACAGTCTCTGGGGCCAACGTCCTGACTTTC | CASRTVSGANVLTF
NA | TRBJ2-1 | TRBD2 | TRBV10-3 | TGTGCCATCAGTGAAACTAGCGGTTACAATGAGCAGTTCTTC | CAISETSGYNEQFF
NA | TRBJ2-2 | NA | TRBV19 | TGTGCCAGTAGTATTTCCGGCAGGGGGGTGACCGGGGAGCTGTTTTTT | CASSISGRGVTGELFF
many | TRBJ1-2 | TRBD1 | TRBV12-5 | TGTGCTAGTGGTTGGAGACAGGGAATTAACTATGGCTACACCTTC | CASGWRQGINYGYTF
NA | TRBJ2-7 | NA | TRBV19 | TGTGCCAGTAGTATCCTGGGGCAGGGGTTCTACGAGCAGTACTTC | CASSILGQGFYEQYF
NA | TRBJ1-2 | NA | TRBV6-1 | TGTGCCAGCAGTGAAGGGTTATGGGGAAGCTATGGCTACACCTTC | CASSEGLWGSYGYTF
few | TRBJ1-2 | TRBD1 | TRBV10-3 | TGTGCCATCGCTCCACGGGGACAGGGCAACACCTTC | CAIAPRGQGNTF
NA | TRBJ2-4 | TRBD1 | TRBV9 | TGTGCCAGCAGCGGACAGGGGCTACTAGCCAAAAACATTCAGTACTTC | CASSGQGLLAKNIQYF
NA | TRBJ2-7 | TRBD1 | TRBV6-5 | TGTGCCAGCAGTTACCGGGACAGAGGGGCCTACGAGCAGTACTTC | CASSYRDRGAYEQYF
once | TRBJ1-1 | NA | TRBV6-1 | TGTGCCAGCAGACCAATAAGTACAGGGAACACTGAAGCTTTCTTT | CASRPISTGNTEAFF
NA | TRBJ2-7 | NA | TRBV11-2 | TGTGCCAGCAGCTTAGATTATCGGGGACTCCACGAGCAGTACTTC | CASSLDYRGLHEQYF
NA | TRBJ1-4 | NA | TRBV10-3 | TGTGCCATCAGTGGGGGCTATAATGAAAAACTGTTTTTT | CAISGGYNEKLFF
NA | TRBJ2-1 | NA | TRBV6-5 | TGTGCCAGCAGCAGACTAGGTTACAATGAGCAGTTCTTC | CASSRLGYNEQFF
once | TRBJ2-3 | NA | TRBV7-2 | TGTGCCAGCAGCTTACGCCGACCAACTAGCACAGATACGCAGTATTTT | CASSLRRPTSTDTQYF
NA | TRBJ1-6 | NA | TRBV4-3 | TGCGCCAGCAGCCAAGAGCGGGGTGCGAATTCACCCCTCCACTTT | CASSQERGANSPLHF
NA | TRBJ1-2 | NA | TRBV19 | TGTGCCAGTAGTATTTCCCATAACAACTATGGCTACACCTTC | CASSISHNNYGYTF
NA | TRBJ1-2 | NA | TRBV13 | TGTGCCAGCAGCTTATTAAAGACAGTCTCCTATGGCTACACCTTC | CASSLLKTVSYGYTF
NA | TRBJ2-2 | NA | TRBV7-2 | TGTGCCAGCAGCTTAGTTCCACCCGGGGAGCTGTTTTTT | CASSLVPPGELFF
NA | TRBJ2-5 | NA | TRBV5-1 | TGCGCCAGCAGCTTGGGAGCGGTTCAAGAGACCCAGTACTTC | CASSLGAVQETQYF
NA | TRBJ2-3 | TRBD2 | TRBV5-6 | TGTGCCAGCAGCTCGTTAGCGGGAGGGCCGGATACGCAGTATTTT | CASSSLAGGPDTQYF
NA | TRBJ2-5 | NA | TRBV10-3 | TGTGCCACCGTAGGTCCCGTCCAAGAGACCCAGTACTTC | CATVGPVQETQYF
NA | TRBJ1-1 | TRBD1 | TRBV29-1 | TGCAGCGTTGAAGATTCGATGACAGGGCGGTACACTGAAGCTTTCTTT | CSVEDSMTGRYTEAFF
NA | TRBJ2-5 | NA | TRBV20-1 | TGCAGTGCTACCTGGCAAGAGACCCAGTACTTC | CSATWQETQYF
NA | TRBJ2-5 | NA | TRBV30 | TGTGCCTGGAGTGTCATGGCCGAGACGGCCCAGTACTTC | CAWSVMAETAQYF
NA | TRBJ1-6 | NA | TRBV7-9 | TGTGCCAGCAGCATCCACGGTTCGGATTCACCCCTCCACTTT | CASSIHGSDSPLHF
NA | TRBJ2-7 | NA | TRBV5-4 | TGTGCCAGCAGCTCTAACGGCGGATCCTACGAGCAGTACTTC | CASSSNGGSYEQYF
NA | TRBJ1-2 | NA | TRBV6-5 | TGTGCCAGCAAACTGACGGTTGGGTATGGCTACACCTTC | CASKLTVGYGYTF
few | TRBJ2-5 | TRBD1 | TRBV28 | TGTGCCAGCAGTCGATCTATGACAGGGCAAGAGACCCAGTACTTC | CASSRSMTGQETQYF
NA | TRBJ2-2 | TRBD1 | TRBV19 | TGTGCCAGTATCGATCAGGGGGCAGGTTTTACCGGGGAGCTGTTTTTT | CASIDQGAGFTGELFF
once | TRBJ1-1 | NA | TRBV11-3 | TGTGCCAGCAGCAATACAGGGAGGACTGAAGCTTTCTTT | CASSNTGRTEAFF
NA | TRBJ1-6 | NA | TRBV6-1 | TGTGCCAGCAGTCTGGGGAGCTCCTATAATTCACCCCTCCACTTT | CASSLGSSYNSPLHF
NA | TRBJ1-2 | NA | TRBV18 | TGTGCCAGCTCACCACGGTCGGCTACTGAGGGCTACACCTTC | CASSPRSATEGYTF